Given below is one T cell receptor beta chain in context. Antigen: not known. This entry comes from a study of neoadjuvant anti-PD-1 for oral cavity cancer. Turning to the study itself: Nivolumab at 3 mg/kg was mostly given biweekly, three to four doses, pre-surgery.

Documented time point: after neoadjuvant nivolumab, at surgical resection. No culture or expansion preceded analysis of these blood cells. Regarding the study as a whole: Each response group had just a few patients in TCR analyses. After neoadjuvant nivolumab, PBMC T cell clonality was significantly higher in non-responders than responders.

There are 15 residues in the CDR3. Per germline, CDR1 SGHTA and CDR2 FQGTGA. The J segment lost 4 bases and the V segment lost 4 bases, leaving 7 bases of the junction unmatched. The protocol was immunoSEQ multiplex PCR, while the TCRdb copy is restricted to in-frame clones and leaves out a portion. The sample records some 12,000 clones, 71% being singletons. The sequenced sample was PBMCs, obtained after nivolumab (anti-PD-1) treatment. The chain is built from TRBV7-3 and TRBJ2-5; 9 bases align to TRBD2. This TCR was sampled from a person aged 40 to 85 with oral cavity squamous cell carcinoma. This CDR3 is CASSSAGGRRETQYF. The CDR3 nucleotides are TGTGCCAGCAGCTCGGCGGGAGGGCGGCGAGAGACCCAGTACTTC. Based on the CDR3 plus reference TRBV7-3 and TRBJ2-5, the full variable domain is GAGVSQTPSNKVTEKGKYVELRCDPISGHTALYWYRQSLGQGPEFLIYFQGTGAADDSGLPNDRFFAVRPEGSVSTLKIQRTERGDSAVYLCASSSAGGRRETQYFGPGTRLLVL.